This TCR beta chain was sequenced during a study of blood T cell repertoires in COVID-19. About the research overall: Italy, Spain and the United States were the sources of the convalescent and acute COVID-19 samples. T cells, B-cell-depleted T cells, or PBMCs provided the cDNA or gDNA that served as material.

Original methodology: From reference gene primer amplification, estimates of nucleated cell counts were derived. The table came from immunoSEQ multiplex PCR; TCRdb's copy has only in-frame clones and leaves some out. The V and J calls and clone size are taken from that table; D and trimming were inferred from the DNA. The data hold roughly 53,000 clones, with about 80% observed a single time. The sequenced sample was peripheral blood. This receptor was identified in a human donor in a cohort sampled during active COVID-19.

The CDR3 region has the DNA TGTGCCAGCAGTGTGGGACAGGGAGCGCGGACTGAAGCTTTCTTT. It encodes CASSVGQGARTEAFF. V gene TRBV6-6 combines with J gene TRBJ1-1, with 9 nucleotides matching TRBD1. Trimming took 5 bases from V and 5 from J; bases not matched to a gene: 9. Germline CDR1 is MNHNY and CDR2 is SVGAGI (reference sequence). The CDR3 consists of 15 residues.